The 5 T cell receptor beta chains below were found in one sample sequenced in a study of CXCR3-negative and CXCR3-positive naive CD8 T cells. TRB cDNA was prepared as libraries by UMI-labeled 5' RACE. One entry per CDR3 protein, without DNA, is what TCRdb gives after re-calling the 5' RACE reads. This listing includes roughly 90,000 distinct CDR3 sequences. The sample consisted of naive CXCR3- CD8+ T cells from blood. Subset here: CD45RO-CCR7+CD27+CD95- naive CD8+ T cells lacking CXCR3 (TNR3-). The receptors derive from a human donor in good health. Some clones in this sample may be carry-over from other donors' samples.

The V call is TRBV7-9, the J call TRBJ1-1. In germline, CDR1 is SEHNR, CDR2 FQNEAQ (reference sequence). The CDR3 covers 14 residues. The CDR3 spells CASSLDGEWIEAFF.

The chain uses TRBV19 and TRBJ1-5; no DNA is available, so the TRBD1 call from TCRdb remains unchecked. The germline V gene encodes CDR1 LNHDA and CDR2 SQIVND (reference sequence). The CDR3 totals 15 residues. The CDR3 loop is CASSIAWGPGQPQHF.

The rearrangement joins TRBV28 to TRBJ2-7; there is no DNA to check the TCRdb D call of TRBD1. The CDR3 runs to 16 residues. Germline CDR1 and CDR2: MDHEN and SYDVKM. The CDR3 protein is CASSFLAGASSYEQYF.

This chain links TRBV7-9 with TRBJ2-1; TCRdb proposes TRBD1, but this gene call is untestable without DNA. CDR3 length: 16 residues. Germline CDR1 SEHNR, CDR2 FQNEAQ (reference sequence). Here the CDR3 reads CASSPSTGANYNEQFF.

J is TRBJ2-1 and V is TRBV6-6; TCRdb reports TRBD1, a call that lacks DNA to check it against. Per germline, CDR1 MNHNY and CDR2 SVGAGI (reference sequence). This CDR3 has 14 residues. This CDR3 is CASRPTGVWDEQFF.